The clone carrying this T cell receptor (beta chain) was picked up a small number of times. The antigen is undetermined. With 3 bases clipped from V and 16 bases from J, the junction kept 6 bases outside the gene matches. The CDR3 has 12 residues. Germline V gives CDR1 KGHSH, CDR2 LQKENI. This specimen comes from a study of beta chain features in type 1 diabetes. Expressed TCRB transcripts were sequenced after all isolated RNA was converted to cDNA. Profiled with immunoSEQ multiplex PCR; TCRdb holds only in-frame clones, not every one. This table has about 700,000 clones, over 10% appearing once. Study findings and constraints: In every one of the four CD4+ subsets, TCRB CDR3s were moderately but significantly shorter in Type 1 diabetes patients. Researchers caution that PCR might favor shorter templates, equally among patients and controls.

Sequenced material: naive CD4+ T cells from blood. The receptor was derived from a man aged 18-30 years with type 1 diabetes. The gene calls are TRBV18 and TRBJ1-6, with TRBD1 identical over 7 bases. The CDR3 DNA reads TGTGCCAGCTCACCGGCGGGACAGTTACTCCACTTT. As protein: CASSPAGQLLHF.